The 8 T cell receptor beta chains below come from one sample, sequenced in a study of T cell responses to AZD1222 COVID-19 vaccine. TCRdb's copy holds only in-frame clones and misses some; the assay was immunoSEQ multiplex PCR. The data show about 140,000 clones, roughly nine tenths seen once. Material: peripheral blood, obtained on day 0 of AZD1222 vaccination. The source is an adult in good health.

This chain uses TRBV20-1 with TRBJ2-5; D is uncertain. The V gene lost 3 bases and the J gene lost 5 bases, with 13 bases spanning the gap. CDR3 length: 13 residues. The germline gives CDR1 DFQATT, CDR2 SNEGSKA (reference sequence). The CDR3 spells CSASFARTETQYF. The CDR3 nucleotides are TGCAGTGCTAGTTTCGCTAGGACGGAGACCCAGTACTTC.

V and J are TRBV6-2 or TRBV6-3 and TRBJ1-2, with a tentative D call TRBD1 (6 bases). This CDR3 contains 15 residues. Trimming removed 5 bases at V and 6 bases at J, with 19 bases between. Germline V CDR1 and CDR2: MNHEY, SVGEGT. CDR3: CASSRVRGTGNGYTF. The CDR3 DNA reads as TGTGCCAGCAGTCGAGTTAGGGGAACAGGGAATGGCTACACCTTC.

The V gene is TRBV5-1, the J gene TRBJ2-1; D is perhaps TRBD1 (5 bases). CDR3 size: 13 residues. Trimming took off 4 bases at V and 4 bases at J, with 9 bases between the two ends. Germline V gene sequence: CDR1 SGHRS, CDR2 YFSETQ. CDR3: CASSQGQYNEQFF. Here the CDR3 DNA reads TGCGCCAGCAGCCAAGGACAATACAATGAGCAGTTCTTC.

CDR3: CASSDGGQGAEEQFF. CDR3 DNA sequence: TGTGCCAGCAGTGACGGTGGACAGGGGGCAGAAGAGCAGTTCTTC. V and J are TRBV6-4 and TRBJ2-1; 11 bases are a match to TRBD1. The V gene end was trimmed by 2 bases and the J gene end by 10 bases; junction bases not matched to a gene: 7. The CDR3 loop spans 15 amino acids. The V gene's germline CDR1 is MRHNA and CDR2 SNTAGT.

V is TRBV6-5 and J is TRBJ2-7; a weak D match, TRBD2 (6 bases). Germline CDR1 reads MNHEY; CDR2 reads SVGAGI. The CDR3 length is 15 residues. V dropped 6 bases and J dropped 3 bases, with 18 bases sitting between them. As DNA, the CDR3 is TGTGCCAGCAGCCCCGGGACTCTCGTTCACTACGAGCAGTACTTC. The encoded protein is CASSPGTLVHYEQYF.

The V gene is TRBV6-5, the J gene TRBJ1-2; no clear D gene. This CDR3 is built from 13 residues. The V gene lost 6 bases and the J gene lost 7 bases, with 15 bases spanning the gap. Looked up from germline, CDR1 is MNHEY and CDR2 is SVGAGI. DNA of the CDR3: TGTGCCAGCAGCCATACGAAAGTCAGTGGCTACACCTTC. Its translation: CASSHTKVSGYTF.

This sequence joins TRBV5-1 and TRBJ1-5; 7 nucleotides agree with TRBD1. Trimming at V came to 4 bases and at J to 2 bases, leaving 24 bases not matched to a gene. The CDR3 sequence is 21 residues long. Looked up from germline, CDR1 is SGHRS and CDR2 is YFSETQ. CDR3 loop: CASSLPGGDGAGGEGNQPQHF. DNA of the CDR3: TGCGCCAGCAGCCTACCGGGTGGTGACGGGGCAGGGGGTGAGGGCAATCAGCCCCAGCATTTT.

The CDR3 nucleotides read TGTGCCAGCAGGCCGGGACAGGATCCTTCCTACGAGCAGTACTTC. As protein: CASRPGQDPSYEQYF. The gene calls are TRBV21-1 and TRBJ2-7; the table assigns TRBD1, which was not confirmed against the DNA. TRBV21-1 represents a pseudogene. The CDR3 consists of 15 residues.